Below, one T cell receptor (beta chain) is given with its context. This specimen comes from a study of control samples from healthy donors and cancer patients. Trimming took off 4 bases at V and 6 bases at J, with 15 bases between the two ends. Germline CDR1 is LNHNV and CDR2 is YYDKDF (reference sequence). CDR3 length equals 14 residues. Generated by immunoSEQ multiplex PCR, the TCRdb table keeps only in-frame clones and is missing some. The sample yields nearly 200,000 clones, approximately 90% seen once. The V gene is TRBV15, the J gene TRBJ1-1; D not resolved. Sequencing was performed on blood. This clonotype was obtained from a young man in good health. Written as DNA, the CDR3 is TGTGCCACCAGCACAGCCGGATCTCGGGCTGAAGCTTTCTTT. It translates to CATSTAGSRAEAFF.